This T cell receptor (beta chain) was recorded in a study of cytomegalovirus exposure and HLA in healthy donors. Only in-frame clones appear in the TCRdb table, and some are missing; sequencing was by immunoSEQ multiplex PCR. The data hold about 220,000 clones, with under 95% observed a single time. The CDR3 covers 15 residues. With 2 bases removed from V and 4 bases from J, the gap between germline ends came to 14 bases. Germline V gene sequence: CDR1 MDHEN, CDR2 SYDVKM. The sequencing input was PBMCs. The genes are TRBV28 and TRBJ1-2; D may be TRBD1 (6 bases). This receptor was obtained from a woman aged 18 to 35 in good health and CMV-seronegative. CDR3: CASSLIRTDLYGYTF. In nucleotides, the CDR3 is TGTGCCAGCAGTTTAATCCGGACAGACCTCTATGGCTACACCTTC.